This paragraph reports one TCR beta chain. This sample was taken from a study of blood T cell repertoires in COVID-19. Sequencing used immunoSEQ multiplex PCR; TCRdb keeps in-frame clones, though not all of them. The sample shows roughly 160,000 clones, around 80% of them seen only once. The clonotype comes from an older woman in a cohort exposed to, infected with or recovered from COVID-19 (not recorded which). Material: PBMCs or T cells enriched from blood (not recorded which).

The CDR3 is CASSVYRWGTGGDTQYF. Here the CDR3 DNA reads TGTGCCAGCAGTGTCTACCGGTGGGGGACAGGTGGTGATACGCAGTATTTT. This rearrangement joins TRBV25-1 to TRBJ2-3; TRBD1 matches 8 bases. In germline, CDR1 is MGHDK, CDR2 SYGVNS. The trim removed 4 bases at V and 6 bases at J, leaving 15 bases unmatched. The CDR3 totals 17 residues.